This T cell receptor beta chain was identified during a study of beta chain features in type 1 diabetes. Notes on the study in general: The influence of HLA type on TCRB rearrangement stayed undetermined.

Sequenced material consisted of expressed TCRB transcripts (all of the isolated RNA was reverse transcribed). The protocol was immunoSEQ multiplex PCR, while the TCRdb copy is restricted to in-frame clones and leaves out a portion. The repertoire holds 200,000 to 250,000 clones, with roughly 10% as singletons. The CDR3 is made up of 17 amino acids. Per the germline V gene, CDR1 is KGHSH and CDR2 is LQKENI. Losses at the gene ends were 1 base for V and 2 bases for J; bases not matched to a gene: 5. On this clone: The antigen remains unidentified.

The gene calls are TRBV18 and TRBJ2-6; 7 nucleotides line up with TRBD1. What was sequenced was central memory CD4+ T cells from blood. This clonotype was sampled from a man between 18 and 29 years old in good health. As DNA, the CDR3 is TGTGCCAGCTCACCACAGGGGGCGCAGACTGGGGCCAACGTCCTGACTTTC. Translated, it gives CASSPQGAQTGANVLTF.